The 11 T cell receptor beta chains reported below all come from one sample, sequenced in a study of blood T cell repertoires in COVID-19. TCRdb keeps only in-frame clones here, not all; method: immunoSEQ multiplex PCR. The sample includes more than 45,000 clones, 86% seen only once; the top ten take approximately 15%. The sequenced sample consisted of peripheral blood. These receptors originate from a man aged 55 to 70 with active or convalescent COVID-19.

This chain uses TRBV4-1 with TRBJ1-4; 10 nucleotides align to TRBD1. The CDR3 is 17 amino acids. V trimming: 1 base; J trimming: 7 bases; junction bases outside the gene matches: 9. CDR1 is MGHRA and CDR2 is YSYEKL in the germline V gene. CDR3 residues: CASSQVYTGTGAEKLFF. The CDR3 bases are TGCGCCAGCAGCCAAGTATACACCGGGACAGGGGCTGAAAAACTGTTTTTT.

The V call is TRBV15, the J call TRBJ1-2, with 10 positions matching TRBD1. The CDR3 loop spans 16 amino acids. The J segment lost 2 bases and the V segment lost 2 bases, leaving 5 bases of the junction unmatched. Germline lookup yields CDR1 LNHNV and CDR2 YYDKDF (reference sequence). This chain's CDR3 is CATSRPGTGVNYGYTF. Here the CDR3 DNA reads TGTGCCACCAGCAGACCTGGGACAGGGGTCAACTATGGCTACACCTTC.

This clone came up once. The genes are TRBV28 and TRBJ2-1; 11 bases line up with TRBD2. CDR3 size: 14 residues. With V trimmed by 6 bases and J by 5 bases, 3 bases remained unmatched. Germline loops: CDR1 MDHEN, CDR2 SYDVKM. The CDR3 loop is CASRLAGGNNEQFF. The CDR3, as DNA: TGTGCCAGCAGGCTAGCGGGGGGTAACAATGAGCAGTTCTTC.

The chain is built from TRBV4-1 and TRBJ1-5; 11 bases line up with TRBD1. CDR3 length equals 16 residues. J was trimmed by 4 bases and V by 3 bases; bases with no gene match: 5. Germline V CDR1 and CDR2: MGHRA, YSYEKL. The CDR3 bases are TGCGCCAGCAGCCACGGACAGGGGGCCTCAAATCAGCCCCAGCATTTT. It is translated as CASSHGQGASNQPQHF.

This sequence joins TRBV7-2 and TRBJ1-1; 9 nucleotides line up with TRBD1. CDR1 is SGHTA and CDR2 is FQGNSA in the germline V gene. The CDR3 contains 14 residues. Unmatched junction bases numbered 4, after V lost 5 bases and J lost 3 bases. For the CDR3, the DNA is TGTGCCAGCAGCCGCCGGACAGGGGACACTGAAGCTTTCTTT. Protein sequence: CASSRRTGDTEAFF. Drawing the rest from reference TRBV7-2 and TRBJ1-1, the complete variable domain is GAGVSQSPSNKVTEKGKDVELRCDPISGHTALYWYRQSLGQGLEFLIYFQGNSAPDKSGLPSDRFSAERTGGSVSTLTIQRTQQEDSAVYLCASSRRTGDTEAFFGQGTRLTVV.

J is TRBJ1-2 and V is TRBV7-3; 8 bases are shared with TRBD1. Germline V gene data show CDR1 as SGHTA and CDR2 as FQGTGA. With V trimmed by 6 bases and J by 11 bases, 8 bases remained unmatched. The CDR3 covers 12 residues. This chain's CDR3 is CASRGTTGGYTF. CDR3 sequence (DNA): TGTGCCAGCAGGGGCACCACAGGGGGGTACACCTTC.

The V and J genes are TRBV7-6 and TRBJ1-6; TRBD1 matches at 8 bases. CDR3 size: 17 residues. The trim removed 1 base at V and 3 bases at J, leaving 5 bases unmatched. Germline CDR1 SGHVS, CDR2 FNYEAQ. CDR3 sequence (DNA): TGTGCCAGCAGCTTAGTCGGACAGGGCGTCTATAATTCACCCCTCCACTTT. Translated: CASSLVGQGVYNSPLHF.

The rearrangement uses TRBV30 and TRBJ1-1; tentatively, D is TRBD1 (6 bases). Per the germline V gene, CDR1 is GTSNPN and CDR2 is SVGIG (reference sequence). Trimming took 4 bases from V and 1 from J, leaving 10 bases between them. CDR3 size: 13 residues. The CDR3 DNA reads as TGTGCCTGGACCCGACAGGAGAACACTGAAGCTTTCTTT. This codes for CAWTRQENTEAFF.

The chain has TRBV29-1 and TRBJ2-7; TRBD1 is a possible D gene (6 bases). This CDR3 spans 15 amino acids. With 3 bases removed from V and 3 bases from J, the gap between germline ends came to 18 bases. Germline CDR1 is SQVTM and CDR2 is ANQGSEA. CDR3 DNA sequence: TGCAGCGTTGATTCTTTGGGGACAACCGACTACGAGCAGTACTTC. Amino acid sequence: CSVDSLGTTDYEQYF.

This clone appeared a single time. The CDR3 reads CASSIQGTGDEQYF. The CDR3 DNA reads TGCGCCAGCAGCATACAGGGGACGGGCGACGAGCAGTACTTC. V gene TRBV5-1 combines with J gene TRBJ2-7; 7 bases are shared with TRBD1. V dropped 4 bases and J dropped 5; count of bases not matched to a gene: 9. CDR3 length: 14 residues. Germline values: CDR1 SGHRS, CDR2 YFSETQ.

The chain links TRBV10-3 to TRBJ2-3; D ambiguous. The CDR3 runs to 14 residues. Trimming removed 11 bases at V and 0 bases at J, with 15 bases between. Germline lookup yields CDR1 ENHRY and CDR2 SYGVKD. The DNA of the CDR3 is TGTGCCGTATCCCAACAGTTTAGCACAGATACGCAGTATTTT. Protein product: CAVSQQFSTDTQYF.